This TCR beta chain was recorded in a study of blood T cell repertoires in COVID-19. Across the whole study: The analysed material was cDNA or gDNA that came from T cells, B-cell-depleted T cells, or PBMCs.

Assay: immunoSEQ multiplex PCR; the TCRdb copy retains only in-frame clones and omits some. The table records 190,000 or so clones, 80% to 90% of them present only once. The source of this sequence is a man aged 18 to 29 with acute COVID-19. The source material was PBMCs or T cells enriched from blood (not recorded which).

The CDR3 reads CAIRATEGSGYEQYF. The CDR3 bases are TGTGCCATCAGGGCCACGGAGGGTAGCGGCTACGAGCAGTACTTC. This sequence joins TRBV10-3 and TRBJ2-7; D perhaps matches TRBD2 (6 bases). Germline loops: CDR1 ENHRY, CDR2 SYGVKD. V lost 6 bases to trimming and J lost 3 bases, with 18 bases between them. The CDR3 is 15 residues long.